Shown below are 21 T cell receptor beta chains from a single sample sequenced in a study of cytomegalovirus exposure and HLA in healthy donors. PCR used 60 Vbeta primers and 13 Jbeta primers. The data were produced by immunoSEQ multiplex PCR, yet TCRdb's version contains in-frame clones alone and is incomplete. This sample has 200,000 to 250,000 clones, with about 75% found just once. The specimen was PBMCs. All receptors come from a woman aged 30 to 39 in good health and CMV-seronegative.

CDR3 residues: CASSLVNRGLGTSYEQYF. The DNA for the CDR3 is TGTGCCAGCAGCTTAGTTAATCGGGGCTTGGGGACTTCCTACGAGCAGTACTTC. The chain couples TRBV11-2 to TRBJ2-7, with D maybe TRBD2 (6 bases). Trimming left V 1 base short and J 1 base short, with 20 bases between. In germline, CDR1 is SGHAT, CDR2 FQNNGV. The CDR3 has 18 residues.

This sequence joins TRBV30 and TRBJ2-7; 8 bases line up with TRBD2. This CDR3 region has 13 residues. In germline, CDR1 is GTSNPN, CDR2 SVGIG (reference sequence). Losses at the gene ends were 4 bases for V and 4 bases for J; bases not matched to a gene: 6. Here the CDR3 reads CAWNREGPYEQYF. In nucleotides, the CDR3 is TGTGCCTGGAACCGGGAGGGTCCATACGAGCAGTACTTC.

The rearrangement joins TRBV2 to TRBJ1-5; D unresolved. Germline V gene sequence: CDR1 SNHLY, CDR2 FYNNEI. Trimming took off 3 bases at V and 5 bases at J, with 11 bases between the two ends. The CDR3 loop spans 14 amino acids. CDR3 loop: CASSDFMRDQPQHF. CDR3 sequence (DNA): TGTGCCAGCAGTGATTTCATGAGAGATCAGCCCCAGCATTTT.

This CDR3 is CASSLDGTSGTYEQYF. Here the CDR3 DNA reads TGTGCCAGCAGCTTAGACGGGACTAGCGGGACCTACGAGCAGTACTTC. This chain joins TRBV7-2 and TRBJ2-7, with TRBD2 matching over 13 bases. The CDR3 is 16 residues long. Trimming cost V 1 base and J 2 bases; bases outside gene matches: 2. Per the germline V gene, CDR1 is SGHTA and CDR2 is FQGNSA.

This chain links TRBV7-2 with TRBJ1-5; maybe TRBD1 (5 bases). Between the trimmed V and J ends, which lost 2 bases and 2 bases, there was a span of 10 bases. This CDR3 spans 15 amino acids. CDR1 and CDR2 (germline): SGHTA, FQGNSA. CDR3: CASSLQGYGNQPQHF. Written as DNA, the CDR3 is TGTGCCAGCAGCTTACAGGGATACGGCAATCAGCCCCAGCATTTT.

The gene calls are TRBV14 and TRBJ2-1; no clear D. The CDR3 is 15 amino acids. V gave up 1 base and J gave up 3 bases, with 10 bases separating them. CDR1 and CDR2 from the germline V gene are SGHDN and FVKESK. CDR3 sequence: CASSQGALYYNEQFF. In DNA, the CDR3 is TGTGCCAGCAGCCAAGGTGCCCTCTACTACAATGAGCAGTTCTTC. Combining the CDR3 with reference TRBV14 and TRBJ2-1 gives the whole variable domain EAGVTQFPSHSVIEKGQTVTLRCDPISGHDNLYWYRRVMGKEIKFLLHFVKESKQDESGMPNNRFLAERTGGTYSTLKVQPAELEDSGVYFCASSQGALYYNEQFFGPGTRLTVL.

The V call is TRBV7-9, the J call TRBJ2-3, with 14 bases that match TRBD2. Trimming at V came to 6 bases and at J to 1 base, leaving 3 bases not matched to a gene. Germline-derived CDR1 and CDR2 are SEHNR and FQNEAQ (reference sequence). The CDR3 has 16 amino acids. For the CDR3, the DNA is TGTGCCAGCAGGAAGGGACTAGCGGGGGGCACAGATACGCAGTATTTT. It encodes CASRKGLAGGTDTQYF.

This chain connects TRBV19 to TRBJ1-6, with a possible D match to TRBD1 (6 bases). V was trimmed by 2 bases and J by 12 bases, leaving 14 bases between them. This CDR3 spans 14 amino acids. Germline values: CDR1 LNHDA, CDR2 SQIVND (reference sequence). CDR3 in amino acids: CASSITDSRRPLHF. Written as DNA, the CDR3 is TGTGCCAGTAGTATAACGGACAGTCGGCGACCCCTCCACTTT. The full variable domain, completed using reference TRBV19 and TRBJ1-6, is DGGITQSPKYLFRKEGQNVTLSCEQNLNHDAMYWYRQDPGQGLRLIYYSQIVNDFQKGDIAEGYSVSREKKESFPLTVTSAQKNPTAFYLCASSITDSRRPLHFGNGTRLTVT.

This sequence joins TRBV5-1 and TRBJ2-7, with D possibly matching TRBD1 (7 bases). V lost 4 bases and J 2 bases, leaving 13 bases between the germline ends. CDR3 length equals 14 residues. Germline lookup yields CDR1 SGHRS and CDR2 YFSETQ. CDR3 loop: CASSAGQSTYEQYF. CDR3 sequence (DNA): TGCGCCAGCAGCGCGGGACAGAGCACCTACGAGCAGTACTTC.

For the CDR3, the DNA is TGTGCCAGCAGTTATCCGGGACTAGGGATCAATGAGCAGTTCTTC. Translated, it gives CASSYPGLGINEQFF. The chain is built from TRBV7-2 and TRBJ2-1, with 8 bases fitting TRBD2. The CDR3 is made up of 15 amino acids. Germline V CDR1 and CDR2: SGHTA, FQGNSA. Trimming cost V 6 bases and J 6 bases; bases outside gene matches: 10.

This clone was found a few times. An end of the junction does not agree with germline; a read error may underlie this. This sequence joins TRBV4-2 and TRBJ1-2, with D maybe TRBD1 (6 bases). The CDR3 is made up of 17 amino acids. Per the germline V gene, CDR1 is LGHNA and CDR2 is YNFKEQ. The CDR3 is CDSSQGEGGSYNYGYSF. DNA of the CDR3: TGTGACAGCAGCCAAGGGGAAGGGGGATCCTACAACTATGGCTACTCCTTC.

CDR3 nucleotide sequence: TGTGCCAGCAGTTACTCAGCAGGGTCCTTGGCAGATACGCAGTATTTT. Its protein product is CASSYSAGSLADTQYF. The chain recombines TRBV6-6 with TRBJ2-3; possible D gene TRBD1, 5 bases. Germline assignment: CDR1 MNHNY and CDR2 SVGAGI (reference sequence). V was pared by 0 bases and J by 4 bases, with 14 bases between. CDR3 length equals 16 residues.

On this clone: Other DNA sequences from this sample encode an identical CDR3 as well. This chain joins TRBV29-1 and TRBJ2-1, with D perhaps matching TRBD1 (6 bases). The ends were cut back, 6 bases at V and 13 bases at J, with 16 bases in the middle. The CDR3 spans 11 residues. Germline V gives CDR1 SQVTM, CDR2 ANQGSEA. CDR3 protein: CSVFTGQIQFF. The CDR3 DNA reads as TGCAGCGTCTTTACCGGACAGATACAGTTCTTC.

Only a few counts were recorded for this clone. CDR3 amino acids: CANQDPSGNTIYF. The CDR3 nucleotides read TGTGCCAACCAGGATCCCTCTGGAAACACCATATATTTT. V is TRBV6-1 and J is TRBJ1-3; D not resolved. This CDR3 spans 13 amino acids. V was cut by 10 bases and J by 0 bases, with 10 bases left in between. Germline values: CDR1 MNHNS, CDR2 SASEGT.

This clone was observed a few times. The chain has TRBV4-2 and TRBJ2-3, with 10 bases fitting TRBD2. The germline V gene encodes CDR1 LGHNA and CDR2 YNFKEQ. This CDR3 has 16 residues. The J segment lost 7 bases and the V segment lost 3 bases, leaving 10 bases of the junction unmatched. The chain's CDR3 is CASSQESGGAVNTQYF. CDR3 sequence (DNA): TGTGCCAGCAGCCAGGAAAGCGGGGGGGCCGTAAATACGCAGTATTTT.

V is TRBV14 and J is TRBJ1-1; D is unresolved. The germline gives CDR1 SGHDN, CDR2 FVKESK. Trimming removed 0 bases from V and 4 bases from J, with 9 bases in between. CDR3 length equals 14 residues. The DNA for the CDR3 is TGTGCCAGCAGCCAAGATCGAGGGATCACTGAAGCTTTCTTT. Its translation is CASSQDRGITEAFF. Based on the CDR3 plus reference TRBV14 and TRBJ1-1, the full variable domain is EAGVTQFPSHSVIEKGQTVTLRCDPISGHDNLYWYRRVMGKEIKFLLHFVKESKQDESGMPNNRFLAERTGGTYSTLKVQPAELEDSGVYFCASSQDRGITEAFFGQGTRLTVV.

In this sample, this clone turned up a few times. A much larger clone is a single base away; this may be a read error. This CDR3 is missing its conserved last phenylalanine or tryptophan, likely due to a read error. This chain uses TRBV27 with TRBJ1-5, with D possibly being TRBD1 (6 bases). Germline lookup yields CDR1 MNHEY and CDR2 SMNVEV (reference sequence). The CDR3 loop spans 14 amino acids. Trimming stripped 5 bases from V and 8 bases from J, with 16 bases between. CDR3 loop: CASSPGRTDKPQHL. The CDR3 nucleotides are TGTGCCAGCAGTCCAGGACGGACAGACAAGCCCCAGCATTTG.

The count of this clone is one. The chain is built from TRBV11-3 and TRBJ2-5; perhaps TRBD1 as D (6 bases). Trimming cost V 5 bases and J 5 bases, with 15 bases left between them. The CDR3 is made up of 14 amino acids. The V gene's germline CDR1 is SGHNT and CDR2 YENEEA. In DNA form, the CDR3 reads TGTGCCAGCAGCCCAGGGGCCCGTGGGGAGACCCAGTACTTC. Encoded protein: CASSPGARGETQYF.

This chain connects TRBV6-5 to TRBJ2-1; 14 nucleotides align to TRBD2. This CDR3 comprises 15 residues. V shed 2 bases and J 10 bases; nucleotides not matched to a gene: 4. The germline gives CDR1 MNHEY, CDR2 SVGAGI. This CDR3 reads CASSYLGLAGDEQFF. In nucleotides, the CDR3 is TGTGCCAGCAGTTACCTGGGACTAGCGGGGGACGAGCAGTTCTTC.

Judged by abundance, this clone is medium-sized. Other nucleotide sequences from this sample produce the same CDR3. The chain combines TRBV6-1 with TRBJ2-3; the match to TRBD2 covers 9 bases. Germline CDR1 reads MNHNS; CDR2 reads SASEGT. CDR3 length: 15 amino acids. V lost 0 bases, J lost 4 bases, and 2 bases stayed unmatched. The CDR3 DNA reads TGTGCCAGCAGTGAAGCTAGCGGGGGCCCAGATACGCAGTATTTT. Translating it yields CASSEASGGPDTQYF.

The chain combines TRBV2 with TRBJ1-5, with TRBD1 as a possible D gene (5 bases). The CDR3 consists of 12 residues. The V gene's germline CDR1 is SNHLY and CDR2 FYNNEI. The V end lost 5 bases, the J end lost 8 bases, and 10 bases lay between the germline ends. The DNA of the CDR3 is TGTGCCAGCAGTCCCGTAGGGGAGCCCCAGCATTTT. It codes for CASSPVGEPQHF.